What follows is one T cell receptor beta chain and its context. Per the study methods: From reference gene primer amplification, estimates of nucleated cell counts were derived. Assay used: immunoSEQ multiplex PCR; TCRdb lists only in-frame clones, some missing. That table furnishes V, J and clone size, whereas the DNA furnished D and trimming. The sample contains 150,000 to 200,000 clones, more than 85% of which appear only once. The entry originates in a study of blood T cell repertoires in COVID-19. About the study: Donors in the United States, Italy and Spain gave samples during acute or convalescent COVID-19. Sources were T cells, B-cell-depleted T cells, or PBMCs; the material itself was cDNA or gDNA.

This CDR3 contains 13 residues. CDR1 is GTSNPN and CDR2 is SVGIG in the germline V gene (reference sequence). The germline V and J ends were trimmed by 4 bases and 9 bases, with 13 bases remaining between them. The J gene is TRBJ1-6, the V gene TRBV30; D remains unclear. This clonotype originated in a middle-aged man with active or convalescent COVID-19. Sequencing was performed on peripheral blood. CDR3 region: CAWTVDTASPLHF. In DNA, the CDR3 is TGTGCCTGGACCGTAGACACGGCTTCACCCCTCCACTTT.